Listed below are T cell receptor beta chains from one sample, sequenced in a study of cytomegalovirus exposure and HLA in healthy donors. Sequencing used immunoSEQ multiplex PCR; TCRdb keeps in-frame clones, though not all of them. Counted here are 150,000 to 200,000 clones, 76% occurring once; the ten biggest clones make up 0.75% to 0.8%. Sequencing was done on a sample of PBMCs. The receptors stem from a female donor in good health and CMV-seronegative. Each CDR3 is given with its conserved first and last residue. The D gene is left open where the match is weak. For some rows the clone size is stated as once, few or many, or as a class when expanded; others skip it.

J gene,V gene,D gene,clone size,CDR3 DNA,CDR3 protein
TRBJ1-5,TRBV29-1,NA,NA,TGCAGCGCAGGGGTGGGTGACAATCAGCCCCAGCATTTT,CSAGVGDNQPQHF
TRBJ2-1,TRBV4-1,TRBD2,NA,TGCGCCAGCAGCCAAAATCCCCGGACTAGCGGACCCTACAATGAGCAGTTCTTC,CASSQNPRTSGPYNEQFF
TRBJ2-1,TRBV10-3,TRBD2,once,TGTGCCGTGGGGGGGGGACTAGGCGCCTACAATGAGCAGTTCTTC,CAVGGGLGAYNEQFF
TRBJ2-1,TRBV11-2,TRBD2,NA,TGTGCCAGCAGCTTCCACCATGATAGCGGGAATTACAATGAGCAGTTCTTC,CASSFHHDSGNYNEQFF
TRBJ1-1,TRBV7-2,TRBD1,few,TGTGCCAGCAGCTCCAGCAGGGGGATTAGGACTGAAGCTTTCTTT,CASSSSRGIRTEAFF
TRBJ2-7,TRBV19,NA,NA,TGTGCCAGTAGTCCACAGGGTATCGAATCCTACGAGCAGTACTTC,CASSPQGIESYEQYF
TRBJ1-2,TRBV30,NA,NA,TGTGCCTGGGTACCTGACATGCTCCAGCGGTACGGCTACACCTTC,CAWVPDMLQRYGYTF
TRBJ1-4,TRBV7-9,TRBD1,NA,TGTGCCAGCAGCTTACACGGGACAGGGCCTAATGAAAAACTGTTTTTT,CASSLHGTGPNEKLFF
TRBJ1-2,TRBV10-1,NA,NA,TGCGCCAGCAGGGGGCAGGGGCGAGGCTATGGCTACACCTTC,CASRGQGRGYGYTF
TRBJ1-1,TRBV2,NA,NA,TGTGCCAGCAGTCCACCCGGGAGGAGGGTCCTCCCTGAAGCTTTCTTT,CASSPPGRRVLPEAFF
TRBJ2-7,TRBV28,TRBD2,once,TGTGCCAGCAGTCCGCTAGCGGGAGTCTACGAGCAGTACTTC,CASSPLAGVYEQYF
TRBJ2-7,TRBV18,NA,NA,TGTGCCAGCTCACCGAGCTCCTACGAGCAGTACTTC,CASSPSSYEQYF
TRBJ2-7,TRBV5-1,TRBD1,NA,TGCGCCAGCAGCTTACAGGGGTCCTACGAGCAGTACTTC,CASSLQGSYEQYF
TRBJ1-1,TRBV6-5,TRBD1,NA,TGTGCCAGCAGGCGACAGGGGTACACTGAAGCTTTCTTT,CASRRQGYTEAFF
TRBJ1-1,TRBV29-1,NA,NA,TGCAGCGTTGTTTCTTGGCGGATGAACACTGAAGCTTTCTTT,CSVVSWRMNTEAFF
TRBJ2-5,TRBV2,NA,once,TGTGCCAGCAGTGTACGGGGAACCCAAGAGACCCAGTACTTC,CASSVRGTQETQYF
TRBJ2-7,TRBV4-3,TRBD2,few,TGCGCCAGCAGCCAAGTTTTGCGGGGGGTACCCTACGAGCAGTACTTC,CASSQVLRGVPYEQYF
TRBJ2-7,TRBV5-1,TRBD2,NA,TGCGCCAGCAGCTTGACTAGCGGGAGCCCCTACGAGCAGTACTTC,CASSLTSGSPYEQYF
TRBJ1-5,TRBV19,NA,NA,TGTGCCAGTAGTCCAGGACTGGAGAGATTTCAGCCCCAGCATTTT,CASSPGLERFQPQHF
TRBJ1-5,TRBV2,TRBD1,NA,TGTGCCAGCAGTGGAAACAGGGGTAATCAGCCCCAGCATTTT,CASSGNRGNQPQHF
TRBJ2-1,TRBV11-2,TRBD2,NA,TGTGCCAGCAGCTCCCCCCACATAGCGGGCCTCAATGAGCAGTTCTTC,CASSSPHIAGLNEQFF
TRBJ1-2,TRBV27,NA,NA,TGTGCCAGCAGAACAACTCCGGGTCAGGGCAACTATGGCTACACCTTC,CASRTTPGQGNYGYTF
TRBJ2-6,TRBV7-2,TRBD2,NA,TGTGCCAGCAGCTTAATCTGGGGGGGCTCTGGGGCCAACGTCCTGACTTTC,CASSLIWGGSGANVLTF
TRBJ2-2,TRBV10-3,NA,NA,TGTGCCATCAGTGCAGGGTCAGACACCGGGGAGCTGTTTTTT,CAISAGSDTGELFF
TRBJ2-6,TRBV14,TRBD1,NA,TGTGCCAGCAGCCGGACAGGGTCCTCTGGGGCCAACGGCCTGACTTTC,CASSRTGSSGANGLTF
TRBJ2-1,TRBV29-1,TRBD1,NA,TGCAGCGTTGAAAGGGGGCTCAATGAGCAGTTCTTC,CSVERGLNEQFF
TRBJ1-4,TRBV10-2,TRBD1,NA,TGCGCCAGCAGTGGACAGGGGACGACCGAAAAACTGTTTTTT,CASSGQGTTEKLFF
TRBJ1-2,TRBV5-5,TRBD1,NA,TGTGCCAGCAGCTTAACAGGGGATTATGGCTACACCTTC,CASSLTGDYGYTF
TRBJ2-6,TRBV4-3,TRBD2,NA,TGCGCCAGCAGCCTCAGCGGGGCTGGGGCCAACGTCCTGACTTTC,CASSLSGAGANVLTF
TRBJ1-5,TRBV6-1,NA,NA,TGTGCCAGCAGTGTGACGGTGGCAGGGAGCAATCAGCCCCAGCATTTT,CASSVTVAGSNQPQHF
TRBJ2-1,TRBV27,TRBD2,NA,TGTGCCAGCAGAGTGCGTGGCGGGAGTTTTTACAATGAGCAGTTCTTC,CASRVRGGSFYNEQFF
TRBJ2-1,TRBV7-8,NA,NA,TGTGCCAGCAGCTTAGCGCGGCATGAGCAGTTCTTC,CASSLARHEQFF
TRBJ1-4,TRBV7-2,TRBD1,NA,TGTGCCAGCTCCTCGCGACAGGGGAATGAAAAACTGTTTTTT,CASSSRQGNEKLFF
TRBJ1-5,TRBV18,NA,NA,TGTGCCAGCTCAAGGGTACAGGGAGACAATCAGCCCCAGCATTTT,CASSRVQGDNQPQHF
TRBJ2-1,TRBV9,TRBD2,NA,TGTGCCAGCAGCCCGGAGGGACTAGCGGGGGCCCGTCTTTACAATGAGCAGTTCTTC,CASSPEGLAGARLYNEQFF
TRBJ1-6,TRBV19,TRBD1,NA,TGTGCCACCCAGGGACAGAGGGCCCTCCACTTT,CATQGQRALHF
TRBJ2-1,TRBV7-2,NA,few,TGTGCCAGCAGCCTCCGGGACTCGAGCTCCTACAATGAGCAGTTCTTC,CASSLRDSSSYNEQFF
TRBJ2-7,TRBV29-1,TRBD2,NA,TGCAGCGTTGAAGCGCCTCCGGGACGGTCCGGACTAGGGCGGGTTTACGAGCAGTACTTC,CSVEAPPGRSGLGRVYEQYF
TRBJ2-7,TRBV6-6,TRBD1,NA,TGTGCCAGCAGTGCCGTTGGGACAGGGAGGTCCTACGAGCAGTACTTC,CASSAVGTGRSYEQYF
TRBJ1-1,TRBV2,TRBD1,NA,TGTGCCAGTTATTCAGGGGGTAGGGCAAACACTGAAGCTTTCTTT,CASYSGGRANTEAFF
TRBJ1-2,TRBV5-4,TRBD1,NA,TGTGCCAGCAGCTTAGGGACAGGGGGCGGCTACACCTTC,CASSLGTGGGYTF
TRBJ2-3,TRBV18,TRBD2,NA,TGTGCCAGCTCGCCCCGACTAGCGGGAGGCACAGATACGCAGTATTTT,CASSPRLAGGTDTQYF